This record covers a single T cell receptor beta chain. Its matching antigen is unknown. The sample is drawn from a study of cytomegalovirus exposure and HLA in healthy donors. General study points: The investigators catalogued 164 TCR beta chains as cytomegalovirus-associated. A few CMV-associated chains were confirmed in vitro to be specific for CMV antigens.

The approximately 120-subject validation cohort, separate from the approximately 670-subject first cohort, included the donors. Germline CDR1 MNHEY, CDR2 SMNVEV (reference sequence). This CDR3 region has 15 residues. V shed 7 bases and J shed 5 bases, with 21 bases lying between them. Sequenced by immunoSEQ multiplex PCR; TCRdb stores in-frame clones only, minus some. The sample has fewer than 130,000 clones, 70% to 90% seen once. V is TRBV27 and J is TRBJ2-7; D might be TRBD1 (6 bases). This clonotype was obtained from a woman aged 30 to 39 in good health and CMV-seropositive. Sequencing was carried out using PBMCs. As DNA, the CDR3 is TGTGCCAGCATGCCCTTTAAACAGGGTACCCACGAGCAGTACTTC. Encoded protein: CASMPFKQGTHEQYF.